Below are 13 T cell receptor beta chains sequenced from a single sample in a study of sequential checkpoint blockade in melanoma. Generated by immunoSEQ multiplex PCR, the TCRdb table keeps only in-frame clones and is missing some. Among more than 2,500 clones listed, 20% to 25% were seen once. Stated treatment: randomized to nivolumab then ipilimumab (arm A) or the reverse (arm B). The sample here was tumor tissue (inferred from file names), taken from a patient given nivolumab and ipilimumab in sequence. Receptors originate from a human patient with melanoma. Some clones in this sample may be carry-over from other donors' samples.

In its sample, this clone was seen many times. The genes are TRBV11-3 and TRBJ2-3; the D is unclear. Trimming left V 4 bases short and J 4 bases short, with 12 bases between. The CDR3 runs to 14 residues. CDR1 is SGHNT and CDR2 is YENEEA in the germline V gene. This CDR3 is CASSSRSTPDTQYF. The CDR3 bases are TGTGCCAGCAGCTCCCGAAGCACACCAGATACGCAGTATTTT.

This clone appeared many times. This sequence joins TRBV11-3 and TRBJ2-5; TRBD1 aligns across 8 bases. Looked up from germline, CDR1 is SGHNT and CDR2 is YENEEA. V lost 6 bases, J lost 2 bases, and 8 bases stayed unmatched. The CDR3 sequence is 15 residues long. The CDR3 sequence: CASSPIGQGQETQYF. The CDR3 DNA reads TGTGCCAGCAGTCCGATTGGACAGGGACAAGAGACCCAGTACTTC.

This clone was counted only a few times. The chain has TRBV12-2 and TRBJ2-5; no DNA check was done on the table's D call, TRBD2. TRBV12-2 is shown as a pseudogene. The CDR3 contains 14 residues. This CDR3 is CAETSGAKGETQYF. Written as DNA, the CDR3 is TGTGCCGAGACTAGCGGGGCCAAGGGAGAGACCCAGTACTTC.

This clone was seen only a few times. The V and J genes are TRBV6-8 and TRBJ2-1, with 8 bases fitting TRBD2. Germline lookup yields CDR1 MNHGY and CDR2 SAAAGT. The CDR3 is made up of 17 amino acids. Trimming took 0 bases from V and 4 from J; bases not matched to a gene: 8. The CDR3 protein is CASSYSGTSGYYNEQFF. In DNA form, the CDR3 reads TGTGCCAGCAGTTACTCGGGAACTAGCGGTTATTACAATGAGCAGTTCTTC.

V and J are TRBV6-8 and TRBJ2-5, with 14 bases identical to TRBD2. The CDR3 has 16 residues. The junction had 3 bases not matched to a gene; V was cut back by 2 bases and J by 4 bases. Germline V lookup: CDR1 MNHGY, CDR2 SAAAGT. This CDR3 reads CASSYRLAGGRETQYF. CDR3 coding DNA: TGTGCCAGCAGTTACCGACTAGCGGGGGGGCGAGAGACCCAGTACTTC.

This clone was detected once. V and J are TRBV19 and TRBJ2-3, with D unresolved. Looked up from germline, CDR1 is LNHDA and CDR2 is SQIVND (reference sequence). This CDR3 spans 15 amino acids. The V and J ends lost 3 bases and 0 bases respectively, with 10 bases between them. As DNA, the CDR3 is TGTGCCAGTAGTATGGGCCGGTATAGCACAGATACGCAGTATTTT. As protein: CASSMGRYSTDTQYF.

The V gene is TRBV18, the J gene TRBJ2-2, with 10 bases aligning to TRBD1. CDR1 KGHSH and CDR2 LQKENI come from the germline V gene. V trimming: 3 bases; J trimming: 5 bases; junction bases outside the gene matches: 6. CDR3 length: 16 amino acids. For the CDR3, the DNA is TGTGCCAGCTCACCGCGACAGGGGGCGCGGACCGGGGAGCTGTTTTTT. Translation: CASSPRQGARTGELFF.

The J gene is TRBJ2-3, the V gene TRBV5-1; D gene ambiguous. Germline V gene sequence: CDR1 SGHRS, CDR2 YFSETQ. V lost 2 bases and J 0 bases, leaving 10 bases between the germline ends. The CDR3 spans 15 residues. CDR3 protein: CASSFYPTSTDTQYF. The CDR3 DNA reads TGCGCCAGCAGCTTTTACCCCACTAGCACAGATACGCAGTATTTT.

The chain links TRBV19 to TRBJ1-5; TRBD1 agrees at 7 bases. With V trimmed by 3 bases and J by 0 bases, 5 bases remained unmatched. The CDR3 totals 16 residues. In germline, CDR1 is LNHDA, CDR2 SQIVND (reference sequence). The CDR3 region is CASSIGTVASNQPQHF. The CDR3 DNA reads TGTGCCAGTAGTATCGGGACAGTCGCTAGCAATCAGCCCCAGCATTTT.

The chain recombines TRBV23-1 with TRBJ2-7, with TRBD2 matching 14 bases. TRBV23-1 is classed as an ORF, of uncertain function. The V segment lost 8 bases and the J segment 5 bases; nucleotides outside the gene matches: 2. The CDR3 consists of 13 residues. CDR3: CASGLAGGNEQYF. The CDR3 DNA reads as TGCGCCAGCGGACTAGCGGGAGGAAACGAGCAGTACTTC.

This clone was counted once. The chain links TRBV5-1 to TRBJ2-7; TRBD2 matches at 8 bases. The CDR3 sequence is 14 residues long. CDR1 is SGHRS, CDR2 YFSETQ, per germline. V gave up 2 bases and J gave up 6 bases; unmatched junction bases: 7. CDR3: CASSFGDSGAEQYF. The CDR3 DNA reads as TGCGCCAGCAGCTTCGGGGATAGCGGGGCCGAGCAGTACTTC.

In its sample, this clone was seen many times. This sequence joins TRBV12-2 and TRBJ2-3; the D call of TRBD2 is as the table states it, not checked on the DNA. TRBV12-2 is given as a pseudogene. This CDR3 comprises 14 residues. The CDR3 loop reads CAPGGGHSTDTQYF. For the CDR3, the DNA is TGTGCCCCGGGGGGGGGCCATAGCACAGATACGCAGTATTTT.

This chain connects TRBV1 to TRBJ2-1; TRBD2, the table's D call, was not compared with the DNA. TRBV1 represents a pseudogene. The CDR3 totals 15 residues. The CDR3 DNA reads as TGCGCCAGCAGCCAAGTAGCGGGGGACTACAATGAGCAGTTCTTC. This codes for CASSQVAGDYNEQFF.